Given below is one T cell receptor (beta chain) in context. It has no known antigen specificity. Base qualities are not provided; no much larger clone lies one nucleotide away. Collaborating institutions collected whole blood in K2EDTA tubes following their own protocols. For TCRbeta analysis, collaborator samples were shipped as frozen whole blood, as isolated PBMCs, or as DNA extracted from either sample type. TCRbeta CDR3 regions were amplified from genomic DNA using the immunoSEQ Assay, a bias-controlled multiplex PCR. The paper's processing steps were these. Nucleated cell counts per sample were estimated from amplification of reference gene primers within the assay. To quantify the absolute abundance of each unique TCRbeta CDR3 rearrangement, sequence reads were collapsed and filtered. Productive Simpson clonality was computed per sample as the square root of Simpson's diversity index over productive rearrangements. Not all clones reach the TCRdb copy of this immuneACCESS table, which keeps in-frame sequences only. Checked studies attribute under half of the gap to unresolved V genes and leave the rest unexplained. D and trimming were read from the DNA, whereas the V and J calls and clone size are those reported in that table. Across this sample there are some 15,000 clones, with roughly 89% seen only once. Around 5% of the sample comes from the top ten.

The data belong to a study of blood T cell repertoires in COVID-19 (TCRdb year 2020). Study-wide context: Samples from collaborators originated in the United States, Italy and Spain and spanned both the acute and convalescent phases of COVID-19. The prospective study material was composed of cDNA or gDNA derived from T cells, B-cell-depleted T cells, or PBMCs. Subjects who had been exposed to COVID-19, were actively infected with it, or had recovered from it provided the deeply sampled blood TCRbeta repertoires that made up the dataset. The repertoires were made available in a free public database intended to serve as a resource for research on the immune response to SARS-CoV-2. Samples came from the ongoing ImmuneRACE study (first 160 participants) plus 1,254 subjects from 6 global collaborators. Nearly every sample came with metadata listing a de-identified subject ID, COVID-19 status, age in years and sex. Where available, HLA class I and class II types were obtained from metadata supplied by the sample provider rather than from assay-based typing.

On the study overall, not on this receptor specifically: The amount of clinical and demographic metadata varied by source and participant and was provided uncurated.

The clonotype originates from a human donor in a cohort sampled during active COVID-19. Sequencing used peripheral blood.

The CDR3 loop reads CASSMNRMETQYF. The DNA is TGTGCCAGTAGTATGAACAGGATGGAGACCCAGTACTTC. This receptor chain uses TRBV19 and TRBJ2-5; perhaps TRBD1 is the D gene, with 5 bases matching. According to the germline V gene (reference sequence), CDR1 reads LNHDA and CDR2 reads SQIVND. At the junction V is shortened by 3 bases and J by 5 bases, with 10 bases in between. Counted from cysteine to phenylalanine, this CDR3 has 13 amino acids. Solely the CDR3 DNA is kept, with 39 bases framed from the first base.